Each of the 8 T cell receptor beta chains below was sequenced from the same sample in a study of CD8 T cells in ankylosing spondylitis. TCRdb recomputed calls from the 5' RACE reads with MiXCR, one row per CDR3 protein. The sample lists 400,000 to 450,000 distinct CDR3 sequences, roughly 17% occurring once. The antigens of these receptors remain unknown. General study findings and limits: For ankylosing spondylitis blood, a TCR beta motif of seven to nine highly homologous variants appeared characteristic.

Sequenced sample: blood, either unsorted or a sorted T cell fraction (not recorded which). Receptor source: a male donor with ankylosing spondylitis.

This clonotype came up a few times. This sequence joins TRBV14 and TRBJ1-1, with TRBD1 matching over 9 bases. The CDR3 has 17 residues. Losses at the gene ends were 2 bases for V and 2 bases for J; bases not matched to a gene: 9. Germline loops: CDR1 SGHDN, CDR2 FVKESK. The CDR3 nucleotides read TGTGCCAGCAGCCAAACCCTGGGACAGGGAGAAAACACTGAAGCTTTCTTT. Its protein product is CASSQTLGQGENTEAFF.

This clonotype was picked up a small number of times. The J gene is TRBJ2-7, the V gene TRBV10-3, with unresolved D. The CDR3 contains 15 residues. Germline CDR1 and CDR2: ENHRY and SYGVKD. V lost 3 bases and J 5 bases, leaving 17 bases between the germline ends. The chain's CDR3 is CAISEVLTVFHEQYF. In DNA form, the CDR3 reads TGTGCCATCAGTGAAGTTTTAACAGTGTTCCACGAGCAGTACTTC.

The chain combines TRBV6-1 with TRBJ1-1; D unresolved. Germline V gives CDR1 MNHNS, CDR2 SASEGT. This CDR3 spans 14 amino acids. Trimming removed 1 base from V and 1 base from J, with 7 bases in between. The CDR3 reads CASSEEMGNTEAFF. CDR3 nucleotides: TGTGCCAGCAGTGAAGAAATGGGGAACACTGAAGCTTTCTTT.

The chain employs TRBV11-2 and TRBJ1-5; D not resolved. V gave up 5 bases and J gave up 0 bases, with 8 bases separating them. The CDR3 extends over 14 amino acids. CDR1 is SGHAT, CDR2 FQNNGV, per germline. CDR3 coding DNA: TGTGCCAGCAGCCGGACGAATAGCAATCAGCCCCAGCATTTT. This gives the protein CASSRTNSNQPQHF.

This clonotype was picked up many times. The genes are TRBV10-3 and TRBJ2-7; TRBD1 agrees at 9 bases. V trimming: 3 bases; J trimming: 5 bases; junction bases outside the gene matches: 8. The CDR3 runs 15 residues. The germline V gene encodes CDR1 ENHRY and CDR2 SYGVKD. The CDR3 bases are TGTGCCATCAGTGAAACTGGGACAGGGCCGCACGAGCAGTACTTC. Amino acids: CAISETGTGPHEQYF.

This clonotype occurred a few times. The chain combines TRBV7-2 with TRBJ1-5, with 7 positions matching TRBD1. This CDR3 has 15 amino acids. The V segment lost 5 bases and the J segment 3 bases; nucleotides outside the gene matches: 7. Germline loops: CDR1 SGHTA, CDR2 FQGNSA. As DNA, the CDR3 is TGTGCCAGCAGCACCCAGGGGGATTCCAATCAGCCCCAGCATTTT. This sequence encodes CASSTQGDSNQPQHF.

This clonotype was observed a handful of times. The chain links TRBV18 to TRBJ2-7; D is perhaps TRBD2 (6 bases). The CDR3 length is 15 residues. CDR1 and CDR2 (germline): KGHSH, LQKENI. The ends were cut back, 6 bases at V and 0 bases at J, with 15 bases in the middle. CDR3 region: CASSSSASVSYEQYF. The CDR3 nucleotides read TGTGCCAGCTCTTCCTCGGCTAGCGTCTCCTACGAGCAGTACTTC.

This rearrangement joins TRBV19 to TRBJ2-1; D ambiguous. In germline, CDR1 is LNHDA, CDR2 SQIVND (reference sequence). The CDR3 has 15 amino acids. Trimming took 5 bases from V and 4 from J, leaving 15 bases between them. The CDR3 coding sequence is TGTGCCAGTAGTCCGCAGGCGACCTTGTACAATGAGCAGTTCTTC. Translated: CASSPQATLYNEQFF.